These T cell receptor beta chains were read from a single sample in a study of T cell responses to AZD1222 COVID-19 vaccine. Assay used: immunoSEQ multiplex PCR; TCRdb lists only in-frame clones, some missing. The sample lists 210,000 or so clones; 93% were seen once. This material consisted of peripheral blood, taken on day 0 of MenACWY control vaccination. The receptors stem from an adult in good health. Each CDR3 is given with its conserved first and last residue. D genes are given only for firm matches. A row's size may be missing; if present it is once, few, many or a size class.

TRBV3-1/TRBV3-2	once	TRBJ1-2	-	TGTGCCAGCAGCCAAGGAAACTATGGCTACACCTTC	CASSQGNYGYTF
TRBV29-1	-	TRBJ1-1	-	TGCAGCGTTGCACTTAACACTGAAGCTTTCTTT	CSVALNTEAFF
TRBV28	once	TRBJ1-5	-	TGTGCCAGCAGTAAGGGGGTGCAGCCCCAGCATTTT	CASSKGVQPQHF
TRBV19	-	TRBJ1-5	-	TGTGCCAGTAGTCCGGGGAGCGGTCAGCCCCAGCATTTT	CASSPGSGQPQHF
TRBV7-2	-	TRBJ2-5	TRBD1	TGTGCCAGCAGCTTAGTACAGGGGGCCGGGACCCAGTACTTC	CASSLVQGAGTQYF
TRBV7-2	-	TRBJ1-1	-	TGTGCCAGCAGCTTAGGAATGAGGTCGGCTTTCTTT	CASSLGMRSAFF
TRBV9	-	TRBJ1-1	-	TGTGCCAGCAGCGCAGGGGTGAACACTGAAGCTTTCTTT	CASSAGVNTEAFF
TRBV7-2	-	TRBJ2-1	TRBD2	TGTGCCAGCAGCTGGGTGGGGACTAGCGGGGGAGCTGAGCAGTTCTTC	CASSWVGTSGGAEQFF
TRBV5-1	-	TRBJ2-7	-	TGCGCCAGCAGCTCGACAGGTTCGTACGAGCAGTACTTC	CASSSTGSYEQYF
TRBV4-1	once	TRBJ1-3	-	TGCGCCAGCAGCCAAGCTTCGGGTACCTCTGGAAACACCATATATTTT	CASSQASGTSGNTIYF
TRBV12-3/TRBV12-4	-	TRBJ1-2	-	TGTGCCAGCAGTTTGGACACCTATGGCTACACCTTC	CASSLDTYGYTF
TRBV7-2	-	TRBJ1-1	-	TGTGCCAGCACCGAGGGGGGCTGGAACACTGAAGCTTTCTTT	CASTEGGWNTEAFF
TRBV29-1	-	TRBJ2-2	TRBD1	TGCAGCGCGGGACAGGGGAACACCGGGGAGCTGTTTTTT	CSAGQGNTGELFF
TRBV28	-	TRBJ2-1	-	TGTGCCAGCAGTCCCAGAGGGGTTGTCTACAATGAGCAGTTCTTC	CASSPRGVVYNEQFF
TRBV7-9	once	TRBJ2-3	-	TGTGCCAGCAGGGCGGATCGCACAGATACGCAGTATTTT	CASRADRTDTQYF
TRBV19	-	TRBJ1-1	-	TGTGCCAGTAGTGCCCCGGGCCCAGTGAACACTGAAGCTTTCTTT	CASSAPGPVNTEAFF
TRBV15	-	TRBJ2-7	-	TGTGCCACCAGCAGAGATCCGGCGGCGGCGGGGTCCTACGAGCAGTACTTC	CATSRDPAAAGSYEQYF
TRBV3-1/TRBV3-2	once	TRBJ1-1	TRBD1	TGTGCCAGCAGCCGGGGACAGGCGAACACTGAAGCTTTCTTT	CASSRGQANTEAFF
TRBV11-2	-	TRBJ2-7	-	TGTGCCAGCACCAGTAGACCGAGCCACGAGCAGTACTTC	CASTSRPSHEQYF
TRBV19	-	TRBJ1-5	TRBD1	TGTGCCACCCAATCCGGGACAGGGTTTTATGGCAATCAGCCCCAGCATTTT	CATQSGTGFYGNQPQHF
TRBV4-1	-	TRBJ2-5	-	TGCGCCAGCAGCCGCGGTGGACAGATCCAAGAGACCCAGTACTTC	CASSRGGQIQETQYF
TRBV28	few	TRBJ1-2	-	TGTGCCAGCAGTTTGGATGGACAGATCTATGGCTACACCTTC	CASSLDGQIYGYTF
TRBV4-1	-	TRBJ2-1	-	TGCGCCAGCAGTCATACGCGAGATGAGCAGTTCTTC	CASSHTRDEQFF
TRBV5-6	-	TRBJ2-3	TRBD2	TGTGCCAGCAGCTTGGTCGGACTAGACACAGATACGCAGTATTTT	CASSLVGLDTDTQYF
TRBV2	-	TRBJ1-3	-	TGTGCCAGCACCGACAGTTTCTCTGGAAACACCATATATTTT	CASTDSFSGNTIYF
TRBV28	-	TRBJ1-2	-	TGTGCCAGCAGCCCCGGTGGGGGGAGGAACTATGGCTACACCTTC	CASSPGGGRNYGYTF
TRBV5-7	-	TRBJ1-4	-	TGTGCCAGCAGCTCCGGTCTATATGAAAAACTGTTTTTT	CASSSGLYEKLFF
TRBV24-1	few	TRBJ1-2	TRBD1	TGTGCCACCAGTGATCCAACGACAGGGGACTATGGCTACACCTTC	CATSDPTTGDYGYTF
TRBV11-2	-	TRBJ1-5	-	TGTGCCAGCAGCTTAGGTAATAGGGCCTCAGGCCAGCCCCAGCATTTT	CASSLGNRASGQPQHF
TRBV5-1	once	TRBJ2-1	TRBD2	TGCGCCAGCAGCACCCGAGGGACTAGCGGGAATGAGCAGTTCTTC	CASSTRGTSGNEQFF
TRBV11-2	few	TRBJ2-7	-	TGTGCCAGCAGCCCATTCGACAGGTCCTACGAGCAGTACTTC	CASSPFDRSYEQYF
TRBV19	-	TRBJ1-2	-	TGTGCCAGTAGTATCCCACAGGGAGCTAAACCAGACTATGGCTACACCTTC	CASSIPQGAKPDYGYTF
TRBV27	-	TRBJ2-3	-	TGTGCCAGCAGTTTTCAGGGGTCGGCAGATACGCAGTATTTT	CASSFQGSADTQYF
TRBV6-8	-	TRBJ1-3	TRBD1	TGTGCCAGCAGTTACTTACTTCGGGACAGTAGAAACACCATATATTTT	CASSYLLRDSRNTIYF
TRBV30	-	TRBJ1-2	-	TGTGCCTGGCAATACCAGGGGCGTTATGGCTACACCTTC	CAWQYQGRYGYTF
TRBV15	-	TRBJ1-5	TRBD1	TGTGCCACCAGCAGGGACAGGGGCAATCAGCCCCAGCATTTT	CATSRDRGNQPQHF
TRBV6-4	-	TRBJ2-2	-	TGTGCCAGCAGTGACAAGGGGGGCGGCGGGGAGCTGTTTTTT	CASSDKGGGGELFF
TRBV6-5	-	TRBJ1-1	-	TGTGCCAGCAGAACCGTGGGCTCACGGGGAACTGAAGCTTTCTTT	CASRTVGSRGTEAFF
TRBV6-5	-	TRBJ1-3	-	TGTGCCAGCAGTTACTCGGGACGGCCGGCTGGAAACACCATATATTTT	CASSYSGRPAGNTIYF
TRBV15	-	TRBJ1-4	-	TGTGCCACCAGCAGAGAAGGTCGGGGGGCGAAACTGTTTTTT	CATSREGRGAKLFF
TRBV24-1	-	TRBJ2-7	-	TGTGCCACCAGCGACGTTGAGGGCTACGAGCAGTACTTC	CATSDVEGYEQYF
TRBV28	-	TRBJ1-1	-	TGTGCCAGCAGTCCCCACAGAGTCTCAACTGAAGCTTTCTTT	CASSPHRVSTEAFF
TRBV18	once	TRBJ1-1	-	TGTGCCAGCTCACCACCTAGTCCTCGAGGGTTGGACACTGAAGCTTTCTTT	CASSPPSPRGLDTEAFF
TRBV5-1	-	TRBJ2-2	-	TGCGCCAGCAGCTTGACTTCCGCAGTAACGAACACCGGGGAGCTGTTTTTT	CASSLTSAVTNTGELFF
TRBV3-1/TRBV3-2	-	TRBJ2-1	-	TGTGCCAGCAGCCAAGGGGTACAGGGTTCTGAGCAGTTCTTC	CASSQGVQGSEQFF
TRBV7-2	-	TRBJ2-1	TRBD2	TGTGCCAGCAGACCTACTAGCGGGGAATACAATGAGCAGTTCTTC	CASRPTSGEYNEQFF